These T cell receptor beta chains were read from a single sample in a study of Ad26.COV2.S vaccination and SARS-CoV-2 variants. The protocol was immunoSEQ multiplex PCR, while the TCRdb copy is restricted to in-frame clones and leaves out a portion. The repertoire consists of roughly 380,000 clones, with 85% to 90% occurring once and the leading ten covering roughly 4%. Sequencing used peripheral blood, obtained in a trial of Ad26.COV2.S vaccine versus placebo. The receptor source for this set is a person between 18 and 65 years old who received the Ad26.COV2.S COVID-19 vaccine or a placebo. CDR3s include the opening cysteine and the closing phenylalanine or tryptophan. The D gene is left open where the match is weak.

CDR3 protein: CASSKGAYGYTF
J gene: TRBJ1-2
V gene: TRBV12-3/TRBV12-4
D gene: NA

CDR3 protein: CAWSVRGGGGTDTQYF
J gene: TRBJ2-3
V gene: TRBV30
D gene: NA

CDR3 protein: CASSLSGGASGNTIYF
J gene: TRBJ1-3
V gene: TRBV7-2
D gene: NA

CDR3 protein: CASSYSGSGVGNTIYF
J gene: TRBJ1-3
V gene: TRBV6-5
D gene: NA

CDR3 protein: CASSLLTDTRGYTF
J gene: TRBJ1-2
V gene: TRBV28
D gene: NA

CDR3 protein: CASSLMGPGTGANVLTF
J gene: TRBJ2-6
V gene: TRBV7-3
D gene: NA

CDR3 protein: CASSFGGTADTQYF
J gene: TRBJ2-3
V gene: TRBV5-1
D gene: TRBD2

CDR3 protein: CASSPLRGSTEDYTF
J gene: TRBJ1-2
V gene: TRBV7-2
D gene: NA

CDR3 protein: CASSVDINYGYTF
J gene: TRBJ1-2
V gene: TRBV5-1
D gene: NA

CDR3 protein: CSAIWRGYTF
J gene: TRBJ1-2
V gene: TRBV20-1
D gene: NA

CDR3 protein: CATAGFSDTQYF
J gene: TRBJ2-3
V gene: TRBV2
D gene: NA

CDR3 protein: CASSPTGDEQYF
J gene: TRBJ2-7
V gene: TRBV11-2
D gene: TRBD1

CDR3 protein: CASSLSGAYGYTF
J gene: TRBJ1-2
V gene: TRBV5-1
D gene: NA

CDR3 protein: CASSDRSSYNSPLHF
J gene: TRBJ1-6
V gene: TRBV2
D gene: NA

CDR3 protein: CASMRGQTRLYNEQFF
J gene: TRBJ2-1
V gene: TRBV2
D gene: NA

CDR3 protein: CASSLVGGRDTQYF
J gene: TRBJ2-3
V gene: TRBV11-2
D gene: NA

CDR3 protein: CASSLGVRTGGTDTQYF
J gene: TRBJ2-3
V gene: TRBV27
D gene: TRBD1

CDR3 protein: CASSPSGLATDTQYF
J gene: TRBJ2-3
V gene: TRBV11-3
D gene: NA

CDR3 protein: CASSLGAKGQFF
J gene: TRBJ2-1
V gene: TRBV7-8
D gene: NA

CDR3 protein: CAWSVGGPLYGYTF
J gene: TRBJ1-2
V gene: TRBV30
D gene: NA

CDR3 protein: CASSLGGYTFGEQYF
J gene: TRBJ2-7
V gene: TRBV7-9
D gene: NA

CDR3 protein: CASNNDRGLDTQYF
J gene: TRBJ2-3
V gene: TRBV7-2
D gene: TRBD1

CDR3 protein: CASVRGYGEKLFF
J gene: TRBJ1-4
V gene: TRBV2
D gene: NA

CDR3 protein: CASSGTGGNTGELFF
J gene: TRBJ2-2
V gene: TRBV9
D gene: TRBD1

CDR3 protein: CASSEGASTNYGYTF
J gene: TRBJ1-2
V gene: TRBV2
D gene: NA

CDR3 protein: CASSQGAGGGDYGYTF
J gene: TRBJ1-2
V gene: TRBV4-3
D gene: NA

CDR3 protein: CASISQGFKNTEAFF
J gene: TRBJ1-1
V gene: TRBV27
D gene: NA

CDR3 protein: CASIPPPDGQTSTDTQYF
J gene: TRBJ2-3
V gene: TRBV28
D gene: NA

CDR3 protein: CASSPATSLIEQFF
J gene: TRBJ2-1
V gene: TRBV9
D gene: NA

CDR3 protein: CASSWEFTGELFF
J gene: TRBJ2-2
V gene: TRBV6-5
D gene: NA

CDR3 protein: CASSLAHTGELFF
J gene: TRBJ2-2
V gene: TRBV12-3/TRBV12-4
D gene: NA

CDR3 protein: CASSGAVTATNEKLFF
J gene: TRBJ1-4
V gene: TRBV9
D gene: NA

CDR3 protein: CASSLGGTGWSGANVLTF
J gene: TRBJ2-6
V gene: TRBV11-2
D gene: TRBD1

CDR3 protein: CASTVTRQGTDTQYF
J gene: TRBJ2-3
V gene: TRBV27
D gene: NA

CDR3 protein: CASSPTSGGTYEQYF
J gene: TRBJ2-7
V gene: TRBV6-6
D gene: TRBD2

CDR3 protein: CASSGTGVKTQYF
J gene: TRBJ2-5
V gene: TRBV9
D gene: TRBD1

CDR3 protein: CASSESLMTSGGDNEQFF
J gene: TRBJ2-1
V gene: TRBV25-1
D gene: TRBD2

CDR3 protein: CASSLLPAGGPDTQYF
J gene: TRBJ2-3
V gene: TRBV27
D gene: TRBD2

CDR3 protein: CASSFQGSSANEQFF
J gene: TRBJ2-1
V gene: TRBV5-1
D gene: NA

CDR3 protein: CASSLTSRSSYEQYF
J gene: TRBJ2-7
V gene: TRBV18
D gene: NA

CDR3 protein: CASSSTSVETQYF
J gene: TRBJ2-5
V gene: TRBV6-2/TRBV6-3
D gene: TRBD2

CDR3 protein: CASSLGGDQPQHF
J gene: TRBJ1-5
V gene: TRBV6-2/TRBV6-3
D gene: NA

CDR3 protein: CASIRTVGDRGPPSEGYTF
J gene: TRBJ1-2
V gene: TRBV28
D gene: TRBD1

CDR3 protein: CASSHRTRGGETQYF
J gene: TRBJ2-5
V gene: TRBV27
D gene: NA

CDR3 protein: CASSIRDRSYEQYF
J gene: TRBJ2-7
V gene: TRBV4-1
D gene: TRBD1

CDR3 protein: CASSAGSNTEAFF
J gene: TRBJ1-1
V gene: TRBV9
D gene: NA

CDR3 protein: CASNPGQLPQHF
J gene: TRBJ1-5
V gene: TRBV19
D gene: TRBD1

CDR3 protein: CASSYSGTGLSGELFF
J gene: TRBJ2-2
V gene: TRBV5-1
D gene: TRBD1

CDR3 protein: CASSLALGGTTDEQFF
J gene: TRBJ2-1
V gene: TRBV7-9
D gene: NA

CDR3 protein: CASTVQGADTQYF
J gene: TRBJ2-3
V gene: TRBV2
D gene: NA

CDR3 protein: CASSSSETLTEAFF
J gene: TRBJ1-1
V gene: TRBV6-5
D gene: NA

CDR3 protein: CASHGGAGNEKLFF
J gene: TRBJ1-4
V gene: TRBV19
D gene: NA

CDR3 protein: CASSEAGNSWTEAFF
J gene: TRBJ1-1
V gene: TRBV2
D gene: NA

CDR3 protein: CASSLGDSRDTIYF
J gene: TRBJ1-3
V gene: TRBV7-9
D gene: TRBD1

CDR3 protein: CASSRSGNHEVEAFF
J gene: TRBJ1-1
V gene: TRBV28
D gene: NA

CDR3 protein: CASSPGQGGMNTEAFF
J gene: TRBJ1-1
V gene: TRBV9
D gene: TRBD1

CDR3 protein: CASSYDAGGGYEQYF
J gene: TRBJ2-7
V gene: TRBV11-2
D gene: TRBD2